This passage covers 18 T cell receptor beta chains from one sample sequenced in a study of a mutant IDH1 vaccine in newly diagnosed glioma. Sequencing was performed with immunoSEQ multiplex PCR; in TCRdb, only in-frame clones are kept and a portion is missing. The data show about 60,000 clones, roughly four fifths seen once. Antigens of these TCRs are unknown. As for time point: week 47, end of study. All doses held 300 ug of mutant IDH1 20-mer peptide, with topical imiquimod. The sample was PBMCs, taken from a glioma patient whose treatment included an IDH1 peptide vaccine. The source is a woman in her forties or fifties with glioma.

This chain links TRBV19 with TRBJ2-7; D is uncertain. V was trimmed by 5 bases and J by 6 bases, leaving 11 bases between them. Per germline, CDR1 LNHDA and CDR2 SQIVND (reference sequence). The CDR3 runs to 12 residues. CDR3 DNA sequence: TGTGCCAGTAGTTTGTCCAAGACCGAGCAGTACTTC. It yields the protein CASSLSKTEQYF.

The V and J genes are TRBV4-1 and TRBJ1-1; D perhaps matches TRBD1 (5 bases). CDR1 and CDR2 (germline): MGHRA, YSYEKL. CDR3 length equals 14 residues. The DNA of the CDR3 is TGCGTTGAGGGGATGGGGCAAAGAAACACTGAAGCTTTCTTT. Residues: CVEGMGQRNTEAFF.

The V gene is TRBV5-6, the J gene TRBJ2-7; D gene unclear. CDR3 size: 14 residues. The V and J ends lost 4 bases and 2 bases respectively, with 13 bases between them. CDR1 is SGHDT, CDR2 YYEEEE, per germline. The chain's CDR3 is CASSPFTDTYEQYF. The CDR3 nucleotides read TGTGCCAGCAGCCCCTTTACAGACACCTACGAGCAGTACTTC.

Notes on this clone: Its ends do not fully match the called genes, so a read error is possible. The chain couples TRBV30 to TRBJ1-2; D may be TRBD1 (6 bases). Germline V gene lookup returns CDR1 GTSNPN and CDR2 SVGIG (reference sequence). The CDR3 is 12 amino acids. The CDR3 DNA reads TGTGCCGGGAGGGGGACTCCCTATGGCTACACCTTC. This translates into CAGRGTPYGYTF.

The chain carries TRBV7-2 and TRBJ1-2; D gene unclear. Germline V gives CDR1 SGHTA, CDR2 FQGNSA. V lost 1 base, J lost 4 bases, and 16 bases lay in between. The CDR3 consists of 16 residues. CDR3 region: CASSLGIITRGYGYTF. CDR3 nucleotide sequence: TGTGCCAGCAGCTTAGGGATAATCACCCGGGGCTATGGCTACACCTTC.

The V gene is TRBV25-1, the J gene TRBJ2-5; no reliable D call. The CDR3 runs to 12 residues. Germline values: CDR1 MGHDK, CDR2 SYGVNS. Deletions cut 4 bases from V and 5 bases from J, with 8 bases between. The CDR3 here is CASSAGTETQYF. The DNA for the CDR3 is TGTGCCAGCAGTGCAGGAACGGAGACCCAGTACTTC.

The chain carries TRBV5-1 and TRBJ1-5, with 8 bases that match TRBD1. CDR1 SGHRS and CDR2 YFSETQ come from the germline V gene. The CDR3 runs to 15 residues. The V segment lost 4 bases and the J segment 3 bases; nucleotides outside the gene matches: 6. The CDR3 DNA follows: TGCGCCAGCAGCCCGGGACAGGTTAACAATCAGCCCCAGCATTTT. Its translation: CASSPGQVNNQPQHF. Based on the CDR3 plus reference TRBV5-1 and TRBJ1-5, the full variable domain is KAGVTQTPRYLIKTRGQQVTLSCSPISGHRSVSWYQQTPGQGLQFLFEYFSETQRNKGNFPGRFSGRQFSNSRSEMNVSTLELGDSALYLCASSPGQVNNQPQHFGDGTRLSIL.

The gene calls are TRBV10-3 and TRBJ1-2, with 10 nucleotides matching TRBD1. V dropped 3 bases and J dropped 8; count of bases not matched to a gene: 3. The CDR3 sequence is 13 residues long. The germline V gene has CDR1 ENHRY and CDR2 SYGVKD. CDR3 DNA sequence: TGTGCCATCAGTGACGGGACAGGGGTCGGCTACACCTTC. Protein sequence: CAISDGTGVGYTF.

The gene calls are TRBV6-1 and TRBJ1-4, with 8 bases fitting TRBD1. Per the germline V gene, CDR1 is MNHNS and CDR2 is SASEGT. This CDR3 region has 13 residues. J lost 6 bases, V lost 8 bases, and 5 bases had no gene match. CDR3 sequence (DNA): TGTGCCAGCCTACAGGGGGGGGATGAAAAACTGTTTTTT. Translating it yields CASLQGGDEKLFF.

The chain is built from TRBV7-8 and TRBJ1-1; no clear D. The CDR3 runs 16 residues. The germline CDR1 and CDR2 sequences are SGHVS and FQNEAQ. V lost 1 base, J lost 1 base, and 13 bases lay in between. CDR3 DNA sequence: TGTGCCAGCAGCTTAGGTGGGGTATTGGGGAACACTGAAGCTTTCTTT. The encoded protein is CASSLGGVLGNTEAFF. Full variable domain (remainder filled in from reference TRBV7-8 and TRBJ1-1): GAGVSQSPRYKVAKRGQDVALRCDPISGHVSLFWYQQALGQGPEFLTYFQNEAQLDKSGLPSDRFFAERPEGSVSTLKIQRTQQEDSAVYLCASSLGGVLGNTEAFFGQGTRLTVV.

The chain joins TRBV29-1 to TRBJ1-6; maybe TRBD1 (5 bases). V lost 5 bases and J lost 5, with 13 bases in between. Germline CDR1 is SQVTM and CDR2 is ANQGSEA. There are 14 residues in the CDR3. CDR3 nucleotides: TGCAGCGTTTCTGCCGGGGGAGATAATTCACCCCTCCACTTT. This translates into CSVSAGGDNSPLHF. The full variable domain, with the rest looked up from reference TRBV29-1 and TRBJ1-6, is SAVISQKPSRDICQRGTSLTIQCQVDSQVTMMFWYRQQPGQSLTLIATANQGSEATYESGFVIDKFPISRPNLTFSTLTVSNMSPEDSSIYLCSVSAGGDNSPLHFGNGTRLTVT.

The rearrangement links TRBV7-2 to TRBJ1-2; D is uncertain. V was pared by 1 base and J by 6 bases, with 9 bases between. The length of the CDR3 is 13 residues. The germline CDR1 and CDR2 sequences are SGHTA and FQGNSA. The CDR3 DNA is TGTGCCAGCAGCTTAGATAGGGAGCATGGCTACACCTTC. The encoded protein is CASSLDREHGYTF. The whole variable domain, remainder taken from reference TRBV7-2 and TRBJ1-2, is GAGVSQSPSNKVTEKGKDVELRCDPISGHTALYWYRQSLGQGLEFLIYFQGNSAPDKSGLPSDRFSAERTGGSVSTLTIQRTQQEDSAVYLCASSLDREHGYTFGSGTRLTVV.

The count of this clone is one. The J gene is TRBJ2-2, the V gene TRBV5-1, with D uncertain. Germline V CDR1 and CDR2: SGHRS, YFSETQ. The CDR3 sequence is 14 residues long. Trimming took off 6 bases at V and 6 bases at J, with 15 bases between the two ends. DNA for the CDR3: TGCGCCAGCAAGCTACCGTCCGGTTCCGGGGAGCTGTTTTTT. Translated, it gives CASKLPSGSGELFF.

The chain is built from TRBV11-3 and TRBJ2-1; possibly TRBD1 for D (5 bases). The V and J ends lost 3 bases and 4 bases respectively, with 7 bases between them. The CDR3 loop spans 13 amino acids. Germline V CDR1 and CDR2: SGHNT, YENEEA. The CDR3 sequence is CASSFAGYNEQFF. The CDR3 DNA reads TGTGCCAGCAGCTTTGCAGGGTACAATGAGCAGTTCTTC. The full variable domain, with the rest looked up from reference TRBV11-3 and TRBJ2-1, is EAGVVQSPRYKIIEKKQPVAFWCNPISGHNTLYWYLQNLGQGPELLIRYENEEAVDDSQLPKDRFSAERLKGVDSTLKIQPAELGDSAVYLCASSFAGYNEQFFGPGTRLTVL.

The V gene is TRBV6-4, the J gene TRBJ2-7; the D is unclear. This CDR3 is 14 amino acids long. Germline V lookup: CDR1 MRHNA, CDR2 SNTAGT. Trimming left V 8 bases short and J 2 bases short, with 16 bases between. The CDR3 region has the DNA TGTGCCAGCGGCATGAAGACTGATACCTACGAGCAGTACTTC. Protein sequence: CASGMKTDTYEQYF.

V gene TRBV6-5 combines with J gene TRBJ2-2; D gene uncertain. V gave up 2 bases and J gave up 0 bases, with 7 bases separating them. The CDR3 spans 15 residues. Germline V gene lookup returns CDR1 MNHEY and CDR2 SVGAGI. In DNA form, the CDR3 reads TGTGCCAGCAGTTACAGGTCTTCGAACACCGGGGAGCTGTTTTTT. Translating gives CASSYRSSNTGELFF.

Here the CDR3 reads CASSPGTGGGRDTEAFF. CDR3 coding DNA: TGCGCCAGCAGTCCCGGGACAGGGGGCGGGAGGGACACTGAAGCTTTCTTT. This chain joins TRBV23-1 and TRBJ1-1; 12 bases are shared with TRBD1. TRBV23-1 is an ORF, and what it does is uncertain. The CDR3 extends over 17 amino acids. V shed 4 bases and J 3 bases; nucleotides not matched to a gene: 9.

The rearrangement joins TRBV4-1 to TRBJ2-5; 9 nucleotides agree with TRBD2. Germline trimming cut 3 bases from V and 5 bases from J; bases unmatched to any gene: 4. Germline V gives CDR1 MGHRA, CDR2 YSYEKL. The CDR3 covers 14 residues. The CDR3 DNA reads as TGCGCCAGCAGCCAGCCCGGGACTAGCGAGACCCAGTACTTC. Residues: CASSQPGTSETQYF.